Following are 15 T cell receptor beta chains from one sample sequenced in a study of T-cell reconstitution after alpha-beta-depleted transplantation in children. It was with unique molecular identifiers that the TCRbeta library was prepared. TCRdb reprocessed the PCR reads via MiXCR and lists one record per CDR3 protein. The sample holds about 980,000 distinct CDR3 sequences; 25% to 30% are singletons and the top ten take 25% to 35%. The sample here was PBMCs, mostly from graft donor cells, taken 360 days after TCRalphabeta/CD19-depleted stem cell transplant. These receptors were taken from a boy in the first two years of life who had a stem cell transplant for SCID, so the T cells may come from the graft donor.

This clonotype was counted between two and nine times. The chain couples TRBV5-1 to TRBJ2-7; a possible D gene is TRBD1 (5 bases). Trimming removed 2 bases from V and 3 bases from J, with 12 bases in between. Germline CDR1 SGHRS, CDR2 YFSETQ. This CDR3 has 14 residues. The CDR3: CASSFHNQGYEQYF. CDR3 sequence (DNA): TGCGCCAGCAGCTTTCATAATCAGGGCTACGAGCAGTACTTC.

V usage is TRBV18 and J usage is TRBJ1-1; tentative D call: TRBD1 (5 bases). The CDR3 is made up of 15 amino acids. CDR1 is KGHSH and CDR2 is LQKENI in the germline V gene. V dropped 6 bases and J dropped 4 bases, with 18 bases sitting between them. CDR3 nucleotide sequence: TGTGCCAGCTCCCTCGATCGCAGGGCGAGCACTGAAGCTTTCTTT. It translates to CASSLDRRASTEAFF.

The rearrangement uses TRBV3-1 and TRBJ1-3, with D perhaps TRBD1 (5 bases). V lost 4 bases, J lost 0 bases, and 10 bases lay in between. The germline CDR1 and CDR2 sequences are LGHDT and YNNKEL (reference sequence). This CDR3 region has 15 residues. CDR3 sequence: CASSPGTHSGNTIYF. For the CDR3, the DNA is TGTGCCAGCAGCCCCGGGACGCACTCTGGAAACACCATATATTTT.

This clonotype showed up just a few times. The chain has TRBV27 and TRBJ1-1, with 8 positions matching TRBD1. With 7 bases clipped from V and 1 base from J, the junction kept 8 bases outside the gene matches. The CDR3 consists of 15 residues. Germline V gives CDR1 MNHEY, CDR2 SMNVEV (reference sequence). CDR3 in DNA: TGTGCCAGCAAGGACAGGGCGGGTTGGAACACTGAAGCTTTCTTT. Protein sequence: CASKDRAGWNTEAFF.

This clonotype was detected only a few times. V is TRBV20-1 and J is TRBJ1-5; D unclear. The germline gives CDR1 DFQATT, CDR2 SNEGSKA (reference sequence). This CDR3 is built from 13 residues. V gave up 1 base and J gave up 5 bases, with 9 bases separating them. The CDR3 spells CSARVWADQPQHF. The CDR3 bases are TGCAGTGCTAGAGTTTGGGCAGATCAGCCCCAGCATTTT.

The genes are TRBV6-1 and TRBJ2-3; D unresolved. CDR1 is MNHNS, CDR2 SASEGT, per germline. Trimming pared 5 bases from V and 3 bases from J, leaving 15 bases between. There are 15 residues in the CDR3. CDR3 in amino acids: CASSPGSLWTDTQYF. The CDR3 nucleotides read TGTGCCAGCAGTCCTGGATCGTTATGGACAGATACGCAGTATTTT.

This clonotype was detected only a few times. The V gene is TRBV24-1, the J gene TRBJ2-1; 11 nucleotides line up with TRBD2. Germline values: CDR1 KGHDR, CDR2 SFDVKD. The V gene end was trimmed by 10 bases and the J gene end by 0 bases; junction bases not matched to a gene: 10. The CDR3 extends over 17 amino acids. The CDR3 reads CATYLAGGRYSYNEQFF. CDR3 nucleotide sequence: TGTGCCACTTATCTAGCGGGGGGTCGATACTCCTACAATGAGCAGTTCTTC.

The chain carries TRBV29-1 and TRBJ2-7; the D gene is possibly TRBD2 (6 bases). With 7 bases removed from V and 3 bases from J, the gap between germline ends came to 19 bases. Germline V gives CDR1 SQVTM, CDR2 ANQGSEA. The CDR3 length is 14 residues. CDR3 nucleotides: TGCAGCGCTGTCCTCGTGGATAGCGGCTACGAGCAGTACTTC. Translated: CSAVLVDSGYEQYF.

The chain recombines TRBV7-9 with TRBJ2-1; D remains unclear. Trimming stripped 3 bases from V and 7 bases from J, with 13 bases between. Germline V gene data show CDR1 as SEHNR and CDR2 as FQNEAQ (reference sequence). This CDR3 region has 14 residues. In DNA, the CDR3 is TGTGCCAGCAGCTTCCGATTGGCTCGGAATGAGCAGTTCTTC. It specifies CASSFRLARNEQFF.

This clonotype was seen a few times. The rearrangement joins TRBV9 to TRBJ1-3; D unclear. The CDR3 is made up of 17 amino acids. The germline gives CDR1 SGDLS, CDR2 YYNGEE. V lost 0 bases and J lost 4, with 17 bases in between. Here the CDR3 reads CASSVGAAGLSGNTIYF. The CDR3 nucleotides read TGTGCCAGCAGCGTAGGGGCAGCGGGCCTCTCCGGAAACACCATATATTTT. Drawing the rest from reference TRBV9 and TRBJ1-3, the complete variable domain is DSGVTQTPKHLITATGQRVTLRCSPRSGDLSVYWYQQSLDQGLQFLIQYYNGEERAKGNILERFSAQQFPDLHSELNLSSLELGDSALYFCASSVGAAGLSGNTIYFGEGSWLTVV.

The chain uses TRBV20-1 and TRBJ2-1, with D perhaps TRBD2 (7 bases). CDR3 size: 16 residues. The germline V gene encodes CDR1 DFQATT and CDR2 SNEGSKA (reference sequence). Trimming shortened V by 1 base and J by 0 bases, and 13 bases separated the two germline ends. The CDR3 here is CSARGGGGPSYNEQFF. The CDR3 DNA reads as TGCAGTGCTAGAGGGGGCGGGGGCCCCTCCTACAATGAGCAGTTCTTC.

This clonotype appeared a few times. This chain uses TRBV20-1 with TRBJ1-3; TRBD1 aligns across 9 bases. Germline values: CDR1 DFQATT, CDR2 SNEGSKA (reference sequence). The trim removed 5 bases at V and 2 bases at J, leaving 7 bases unmatched. The length of the CDR3 is 15 residues. CDR3 coding DNA: TGCAGTGCTGCTCGGGACAGGGTAACTGGAAACACCATATATTTT. Translation: CSAARDRVTGNTIYF.

The rearrangement uses TRBV18 and TRBJ1-2, with 7 bases that match TRBD1. This CDR3 spans 14 amino acids. Germline V gene data show CDR1 as KGHSH and CDR2 as LQKENI. V lost 3 bases to trimming and J lost 8 bases; unmatched junction nucleotides: 9. CDR3 bases: TGTGCCAGCTCACCGATAGACAGGGCAGTCGGCTACACCTTC. Protein sequence: CASSPIDRAVGYTF.

The rearrangement joins TRBV6-4 to TRBJ2-2; D might be TRBD2 (6 bases). Germline CDR1 and CDR2: MRHNA and SNTAGT. The V and J ends lost 0 bases and 6 bases respectively, with 14 bases between them. This CDR3 has 16 residues. The CDR3 coding sequence is TGTGCCAGCAGTGACTCCAGGGAGGTCGGGGCCGGGGAGCTGTTTTTT. Translation: CASSDSREVGAGELFF.

This chain links TRBV12-3 or TRBV12-4 with TRBJ2-7, with 8 bases matching TRBD1. The CDR3 is 16 amino acids. V shed 3 bases and J 2 bases; nucleotides not matched to a gene: 9. In nucleotides, the CDR3 is TGTGCCAGCAGTTTTTCAGGGGGCTGGACTACCTACGAGCAGTACTTC. This encodes CASSFSGGWTTYEQYF.